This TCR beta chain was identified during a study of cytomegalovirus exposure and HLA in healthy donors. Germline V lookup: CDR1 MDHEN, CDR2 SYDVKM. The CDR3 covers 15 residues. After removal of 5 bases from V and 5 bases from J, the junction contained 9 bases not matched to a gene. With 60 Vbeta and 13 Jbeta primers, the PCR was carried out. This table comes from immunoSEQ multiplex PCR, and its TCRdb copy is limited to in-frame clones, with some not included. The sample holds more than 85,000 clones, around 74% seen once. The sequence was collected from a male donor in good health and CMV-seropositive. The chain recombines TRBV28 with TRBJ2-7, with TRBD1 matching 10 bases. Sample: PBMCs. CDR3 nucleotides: TGTGCCAGCAGTGGACCGGGACAGGGGTCCAACGAGCAGTACTTC. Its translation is CASSGPGQGSNEQYF.